Below, 18 T cell receptor beta chains from the same sample are listed, as sequenced in a study of blood T cell repertoires in COVID-19. Generated by immunoSEQ multiplex PCR, the TCRdb table keeps only in-frame clones and is missing some. The sample consists of around 150,000 clones, around 81% of them appearing once. Sequencing was done on a sample of PBMCs or T cells enriched from blood (not recorded which). These receptors came from a woman between 40 and 50 years old who had recovered from COVID-19.

The V gene is TRBV7-8, the J gene TRBJ1-6; no clear D gene. This CDR3 is 13 amino acids long. Trimming took 4 bases from V and 11 from J, leaving 12 bases between them. Germline-derived CDR1 and CDR2 are SGHVS and FQNEAQ. The CDR3 region is CASSSNRQAPLHF. DNA for the CDR3: TGTGCCAGCAGCTCAAATCGGCAGGCACCCCTCCACTTT.

The chain combines TRBV7-3 with TRBJ2-1; 10 bases match TRBD2. Unmatched junction bases numbered 8, after V lost 5 bases and J lost 7 bases. This CDR3 contains 15 residues. Germline lookup yields CDR1 SGHTA and CDR2 FQGTGA. The CDR3 DNA sequence: TGTGCCAGCAGCCAACTAGCGGGAATAGGAAATGAGCAGTTCTTC. Its protein is CASSQLAGIGNEQFF. The full variable domain, completed using reference TRBV7-3 and TRBJ2-1, is GAGVSQTPSNKVTEKGKYVELRCDPISGHTALYWYRQSLGQGPEFLIYFQGTGAADDSGLPNDRFFAVRPEGSVSTLKIQRTERGDSAVYLCASSQLAGIGNEQFFGPGTRLTVL.

A remark on this clone: Other nucleotide sequences in the sample specify the same CDR3. The chain has TRBV18 and TRBJ1-1; D unclear. The germline gives CDR1 KGHSH, CDR2 LQKENI. The CDR3 is 13 amino acids. V shed 2 bases and J shed 4 bases, with 8 bases lying between them. The DNA of the CDR3 is TGTGCCAGCTCACCAGGGGAGGGCACTGAAGCTTTCTTT. Its protein product is CASSPGEGTEAFF.

The chain employs TRBV5-1 and TRBJ1-1, with 7 bases identical to TRBD1. The CDR3 spans 12 residues. Per germline, CDR1 SGHRS and CDR2 YFSETQ. Trimming at V came to 2 bases and at J to 8 bases, leaving 3 bases not matched to a gene. The CDR3: CASSFYRGEAFF. The CDR3, as DNA: TGCGCCAGCAGCTTTTACAGGGGCGAAGCTTTCTTT. Variable domain in full (rest from reference TRBV5-1 and TRBJ1-1): KAGVTQTPRYLIKTRGQQVTLSCSPISGHRSVSWYQQTPGQGLQFLFEYFSETQRNKGNFPGRFSGRQFSNSRSEMNVSTLELGDSALYLCASSFYRGEAFFGQGTRLTVV.

The V call is TRBV19, the J call TRBJ1-1, with 9 bases identical to TRBD1. The J segment lost 4 bases and the V segment lost 3 bases, leaving 6 bases of the junction unmatched. The CDR3 has 15 residues. The germline CDR1 and CDR2 sequences are LNHDA and SQIVND (reference sequence). DNA for the CDR3: TGTGCCAGTAGTATGAACAGGGGGCGAGGCACTGAAGCTTTCTTT. This codes for CASSMNRGRGTEAFF.

This clone occurred once. The rearrangement uses TRBV9 and TRBJ2-7; 8 bases line up with TRBD2. Germline V gives CDR1 SGDLS, CDR2 YYNGEE. The length of the CDR3 is 13 residues. V shed 4 bases and J 3 bases; nucleotides not matched to a gene: 3. The CDR3 sequence is CASSPGLVYEQYF. CDR3 DNA sequence: TGTGCCAGCAGCCCGGGACTAGTCTACGAGCAGTACTTC. Supplemented by reference TRBV9 and TRBJ2-7, the full variable domain reads DSGVTQTPKHLITATGQRVTLRCSPRSGDLSVYWYQQSLDQGLQFLIQYYNGEERAKGNILERFSAQQFPDLHSELNLSSLELGDSALYFCASSPGLVYEQYFGPGTRLTVT.

The chain has TRBV5-1 and TRBJ2-1, with D unresolved. Trimming cost V 1 base and J 1 base, with 12 bases left between them. Germline V gives CDR1 SGHRS, CDR2 YFSETQ. This CDR3 has 16 residues. The DNA of the CDR3 is TGCGCCAGCAGCTTGACACGAGTAGCATCCTACAATGAGCAGTTCTTC. It is translated as CASSLTRVASYNEQFF.

Here the CDR3 reads CASSLGAPSYNEQFF. The CDR3 DNA reads TGCGCCAGCAGCTTGGGCGCCCCTTCCTACAATGAGCAGTTCTTC. This chain links TRBV5-1 with TRBJ2-1; D ambiguous. V lost 0 bases and J 1 base, leaving 8 bases between the germline ends. CDR1 and CDR2 from the germline V gene are SGHRS and YFSETQ. The CDR3 consists of 15 residues. Combining the CDR3 with reference TRBV5-1 and TRBJ2-1 gives the whole variable domain KAGVTQTPRYLIKTRGQQVTLSCSPISGHRSVSWYQQTPGQGLQFLFEYFSETQRNKGNFPGRFSGRQFSNSRSEMNVSTLELGDSALYLCASSLGAPSYNEQFFGPGTRLTVL.

The rearrangement uses TRBV29-1 and TRBJ1-1; D perhaps matches TRBD1 (6 bases). Germline CDR1 reads SQVTM; CDR2 reads ANQGSEA. Trimming removed 7 bases from V and 0 bases from J, with 15 bases in between. The CDR3 runs to 14 residues. CDR3 nucleotide sequence: TGCAGCGGGCGGGCAGGGGAAATGAACACTGAAGCTTTCTTT. Protein: CSGRAGEMNTEAFF. Full variable domain (remainder filled in from reference TRBV29-1 and TRBJ1-1): SAVISQKPSRDICQRGTSLTIQCQVDSQVTMMFWYRQQPGQSLTLIATANQGSEATYESGFVIDKFPISRPNLTFSTLTVSNMSPEDSSIYLCSGRAGEMNTEAFFGQGTRLTVV.

Only one count was recorded for this clone. This sequence joins TRBV12-5 and TRBJ2-2, with 8 bases lining up with TRBD1. Germline assignment: CDR1 LGHNT and CDR2 FRNRAP. This CDR3 has 17 residues. The junction had 9 bases not matched to a gene; V was cut back by 2 bases and J by 4 bases. In DNA form, the CDR3 reads TGTGCTAGTGGTTTGATTCAGGGGGCGCGGGGCACCGGGGAGCTGTTTTTT. It codes for CASGLIQGARGTGELFF.

With respect to this clone: This same CDR3 is encoded by further DNA sequences in the sample. The rearrangement links TRBV6-4 to TRBJ2-3, with TRBD2 matching over 7 bases. V lost 8 bases and J lost 2; bases outside the gene matches: 4. The germline CDR1 and CDR2 sequences are MRHNA and SNTAGT. The CDR3 runs 13 residues. In DNA form, the CDR3 reads TGTGCCAGCGGAGCGGGGCACACAGATACGCAGTATTTT. This codes for CASGAGHTDTQYF.

The rearrangement links TRBV5-1 to TRBJ1-5, with 9 bases lining up with TRBD1. J lost 0 bases, V lost 4 bases, and 11 bases had no gene match. The length of the CDR3 is 18 residues. Germline V gene sequence: CDR1 SGHRS, CDR2 YFSETQ. In nucleotides, the CDR3 is TGCGCCAGCAGCCATAATAAAACGGACAGGGGTAGCAATCAGCCCCAGCATTTT. Translation gives CASSHNKTDRGSNQPQHF.

About this clone itself: The same CDR3 also results from other DNA sequences found in this sample. V is TRBV5-1 and J is TRBJ2-5, with TRBD2 matching 12 bases. This CDR3 is built from 14 residues. Per germline, CDR1 SGHRS and CDR2 YFSETQ. With V trimmed by 5 bases and J by 5 bases, 4 bases remained unmatched. The CDR3 DNA reads as TGCGCCAGCAGACCCACTAGCGGGGGGGAGACCCAGTACTTC. Amino acids: CASRPTSGGETQYF.

The CDR3 DNA reads TGTGCCAGCAGCCCCAGGGCAACCGGGGAGCTGTTTTTT. It translates to CASSPRATGELFF. This rearrangement joins TRBV7-9 to TRBJ2-2, with TRBD1 as a possible D gene (5 bases). Trimming took off 5 bases at V and 5 bases at J, with 9 bases between the two ends. From germline, CDR1 is SEHNR and CDR2 FQNEAQ (reference sequence). This CDR3 is built from 13 residues.

This chain connects TRBV5-8 to TRBJ2-2; D might be TRBD1 (6 bases). V was trimmed by 4 bases and J by 5 bases, leaving 21 bases between them. The CDR3 is made up of 17 amino acids. CDR1 is SGHTS and CDR2 is YDEGEE in the germline V gene. CDR3 DNA sequence: TGTGCCAGCAGCCCCAGGACAGACTCCTTTCTAACCGGGGAGCTGTTTTTT. This gives the protein CASSPRTDSFLTGELFF. Supplemented by reference TRBV5-8 and TRBJ2-2, the full variable domain reads EAGVTQSPTHLIKTRGQQATLRCSPISGHTSVYWYQQALGLGLQFLLWYDEGEERNRGNFPPRFSGRQFPNYSSELNVNALELEDSALYLCASSPRTDSFLTGELFFGEGSRLTVL.

The gene calls are TRBV5-1 and TRBJ1-2; a weak D match, TRBD1 (5 bases). Germline lookup yields CDR1 SGHRS and CDR2 YFSETQ. Trimming shortened V by 0 bases and J by 7 bases, and 13 bases separated the two germline ends. The length of the CDR3 is 14 residues. DNA of the CDR3: TGCGCCAGCAGCTTGGGACAGAGCCGGGTTGGCTACACCTTC. Translating gives CASSLGQSRVGYTF.

This chain joins TRBV12-3 or TRBV12-4 and TRBJ1-1, with D unclear. V was cut by 2 bases and J by 7 bases, with 11 bases left in between. The CDR3 runs to 13 residues. The CDR3 protein is CASSLKVSGEAFF. The CDR3 nucleotides read TGTGCCAGCAGTTTAAAGGTGTCGGGTGAAGCTTTCTTT.

The rearrangement uses TRBV11-2 and TRBJ2-1; 11 positions match TRBD2. The CDR3 sequence is 17 residues long. Unmatched junction bases numbered 12, after V lost 1 base and J lost 10 bases. Germline V gene data show CDR1 as SGHAT and CDR2 as FQNNGV. As DNA, the CDR3 is TGTGCCAGCAGCTTAGCCCAAGGGGTAGCGGGAGGGGGGGAGCAGTTCTTC. Translation gives CASSLAQGVAGGGEQFF.